The next 19 T cell receptor beta chains were all read from a single sample in a study of T cells in Graves' hyperthyroidism and ophthalmopathy. RNA transcripts provided the source from which TCR beta CDR3 regions were amplified. TCR CDR3 regions were first amplified by RT-PCR with HTBI primers. TCRdb re-called the multiplex PCR reads with MiXCR, one entry per CDR3 protein. The sample yields approximately 620,000 distinct CDR3 sequences, more than 15% seen once. The sequencing sample was made of blood. These receptors came from a middle-aged woman with Graves' ophthalmopathy.

This clonotype was observed a few times. The chain uses TRBV20-1 and TRBJ1-2, with TRBD1 identical over 8 bases. Germline CDR1 and CDR2: DFQATT and SNEGSKA (reference sequence). The CDR3 spans 13 residues. CDR3 sequence reads: CISASGGHYGYTF. CDR3 in DNA: TGCATCAGTGCTTCAGGGGGCCACTATGGCTACACCTTC.

In regard to this clonotype: One end of the junction varies from germline; a read error may be responsible. CDR3 sequence (DNA): TGTGCGAGCAATAGACAGGGCGAGACTGAAGCTTTCTTT. Translated: CASNRQGETEAFF. This chain connects TRBV2 to TRBJ1-1, with 7 bases lining up with TRBD1. Germline V gene lookup returns CDR1 SNHLY and CDR2 FYNNEI. The CDR3 consists of 13 residues.

The genes are TRBV7-3 and TRBJ2-5, with D perhaps TRBD2 (5 bases). CDR1 and CDR2 from the germline V gene are SGHTA and FQGTGA. The CDR3 loop spans 14 amino acids. V shed 3 bases and J shed 5 bases, with 13 bases lying between them. The CDR3 DNA sequence: TGTGCCAGCAGCTTGGGCCACTCGGGGGAGACCCAGTACTTC. It yields the protein CASSLGHSGETQYF.

This rearrangement joins TRBV5-1 to TRBJ2-1; 7 bases are a match to TRBD1. The CDR3 length is 15 residues. Looked up from germline, CDR1 is SGHRS and CDR2 is YFSETQ. Trimming took 4 bases from V and 4 from J; bases not matched to a gene: 8. In DNA, the CDR3 is TGCGCCAGCAGCCCATCAGGACAGGTATACAATGAGCAGTTCTTC. Residues: CASSPSGQVYNEQFF. The full variable domain, completed using reference TRBV5-1 and TRBJ2-1, is KAGVTQTPRYLIKTRGQQVTLSCSPISGHRSVSWYQQTPGQGLQFLFEYFSETQRNKGNFPGRFSGRQFSNSRSEMNVSTLELGDSALYLCASSPSGQVYNEQFFGPGTRLTVL.

This clonotype was picked up many times. V is TRBV6-1 and J is TRBJ2-3; 10 bases agree with TRBD2. This CDR3 region has 15 residues. V was pared by 4 bases and J by 6 bases, with 7 bases of the junction left unmatched. From germline, CDR1 is MNHNS and CDR2 SASEGT. CDR3 nucleotides: TGTGCCAGCAGTGGTCCTAGCGGGAGCCCCGATACGCAGTATTTT. Amino acids: CASSGPSGSPDTQYF.

This clonotype was seen more than once but under ten times. The chain employs TRBV19 and TRBJ2-6, with D tentatively TRBD1 or TRBD2 (6 bases each). With 6 bases removed from V and 4 bases from J, the gap between germline ends came to 10 bases. This CDR3 comprises 14 residues. Germline V gene lookup returns CDR1 LNHDA and CDR2 SQIVND (reference sequence). The CDR3 nucleotides are TGTGCCAGTAGGAGAGGGGGGGGGGCCAACGTCCTGACTTTC. It encodes CASRRGGGANVLTF.

This clonotype was observed at least ten times. The chain couples TRBV5-1 to TRBJ1-1, with D maybe TRBD1 (6 bases). CDR1 and CDR2 (germline): SGHRS, YFSETQ. CDR3 length equals 15 residues. With 4 bases removed from V and 3 bases from J, the gap between germline ends came to 16 bases. CDR3 bases: TGCGCCAGCAGCCCGTCGGACAGTAGAGACACTGAAGCTTTCTTT. It is translated as CASSPSDSRDTEAFF.

This clonotype came up many times. The rearrangement uses TRBV6-2 or TRBV6-3 and TRBJ2-3; no firm D call. Germline V gene lookup returns CDR1 MNHEY and CDR2 SVGEGT. The CDR3 spans 13 residues. The V end lost 8 bases, the J end lost 4 bases, and 13 bases lay between the germline ends. CDR3 protein: CASSRTPPDTQYF. DNA of the CDR3: TGTGCCAGCTCGAGGACCCCCCCAGATACGCAGTATTTT.

J is TRBJ2-1 and V is TRBV14; 8 nucleotides line up with TRBD2. CDR3 length: 18 amino acids. Looked up from germline, CDR1 is SGHDN and CDR2 is FVKESK. J was trimmed by 4 bases and V by 2 bases; bases with no gene match: 13. The CDR3 nucleotides read TGTGCCAGCAGCCAAATCCGCGGGGGGCACATTGGGTACAATGAGCAGTTCTTC. This codes for CASSQIRGGHIGYNEQFF.

This clonotype was detected many times. CDR3 amino acids: CASSSGSSRRGYTF. The CDR3 DNA reads TGTGCCAGCTCCTCCGGGTCCTCGAGGCGTGGCTACACCTTC. The rearrangement links TRBV12-3 or TRBV12-4 to TRBJ1-2, with D unresolved. This CDR3 region has 14 residues. V was pared by 8 bases and J by 7 bases, with 20 bases between.

This clonotype was seen only a few times. The chain carries TRBV5-1 and TRBJ2-1; no reliable D call. The CDR3 length is 13 residues. From germline, CDR1 is SGHRS and CDR2 YFSETQ. The ends were cut back, 4 bases at V and 9 bases at J, with 14 bases in the middle. CDR3 sequence (DNA): TGCGCCAGCAGCGGCGGCCCTCCCGGTGAGCAGTTCTTC. It encodes CASSGGPPGEQFF.

This clonotype was counted many times. The chain recombines TRBV28 with TRBJ2-1; 8 positions match TRBD2. Trimming at V came to 5 bases and at J to 2 bases, leaving 5 bases not matched to a gene. The V gene's germline CDR1 is MDHEN and CDR2 SYDVKM. The CDR3 spans 15 residues. The CDR3 bases are TGTGCCAGCAGTAATGGGCGGGGGGCCTACAATGAGCAGTTCTTC. Translated, it gives CASSNGRGAYNEQFF.

This chain connects TRBV7-9 to TRBJ2-3; 11 bases fit TRBD2. There are 16 residues in the CDR3. Per the germline V gene, CDR1 is SEHNR and CDR2 is FQNEAQ (reference sequence). The V gene end was trimmed by 3 bases and the J gene end by 3 bases; junction bases not matched to a gene: 5. CDR3 protein: CASSFTSGSKTDTQYF. In nucleotides, the CDR3 is TGTGCCAGCAGCTTTACTAGCGGGAGTAAGACAGATACGCAGTATTTT.

Ten or more counts support this clonotype. The chain couples TRBV7-6 to TRBJ2-3; 10 bases line up with TRBD2. Germline V gene sequence: CDR1 SGHVS, CDR2 FNYEAQ. Losses at the gene ends were 5 bases for V and 6 bases for J; bases not matched to a gene: 11. The CDR3 spans 16 residues. The DNA of the CDR3 is TGTGCCAGCAGCGACAGCGGGAGGGCCAGAGGGGATACGCAGTATTTT. As protein: CASSDSGRARGDTQYF.

This clonotype was counted many times. This chain uses TRBV30 with TRBJ1-3, with a weak D call TRBD1 (5 bases). This CDR3 has 14 residues. V dropped 2 bases and J dropped 3 bases, with 11 bases sitting between them. CDR1 and CDR2 (germline): GTSNPN, SVGIG (reference sequence). The chain's CDR3 is CAWSRGESGNTIYF. In DNA form, the CDR3 reads TGTGCCTGGAGTCGGGGGGAGAGTGGAAACACCATATATTTT.

J is TRBJ2-1 and V is TRBV5-1; 8 nucleotides agree with TRBD1. V shed 0 bases, J shed 5 bases, and the junction held 4 bases outside the gene matches. Germline lookup yields CDR1 SGHRS and CDR2 YFSETQ. This CDR3 contains 15 residues. CDR3 coding DNA: TGCGCCAGCAGCTTGGAGCAGGGGGCGAACAATGAGCAGTTCTTC. Amino acids: CASSLEQGANNEQFF.

This clonotype was seen many times. The rearrangement joins TRBV28 to TRBJ2-7; D is uncertain. Germline CDR1 MDHEN, CDR2 SYDVKM. The CDR3 sequence is 14 residues long. The V end was cut by 2 bases, the J end by 3 bases, with 11 bases between. For the CDR3, the DNA is TGTGCCAGCAGTTTAGAGTCGTTACACTACGAGCAGTACTTC. Translation: CASSLESLHYEQYF.

This clonotype showed up many times. This chain connects TRBV12-3 or TRBV12-4 to TRBJ2-1, with TRBD1 matching 10 bases. The trim removed 7 bases at V and 4 bases at J, leaving 4 bases unmatched. The CDR3 length is 14 residues. The CDR3 DNA sequence: TGTGCCAGCATTCCGGGACAGGGGTACAATGAGCAGTTCTTC. It yields the protein CASIPGQGYNEQFF.

As concerns this clonotype: This clone may be a read error of a much larger clone one base away. The chain uses TRBV6-1 and TRBJ1-2; D uncertain. CDR1 and CDR2 from the germline V gene are MNHNS and SASEGT. Trimming pared 0 bases from V and 1 base from J, leaving 0 bases between. CDR3 length equals 12 residues. The CDR3 sequence: CASSEANYGYTF. CDR3 sequence (DNA): TGTGCCAGCAGTGAAGCTAACTATGGCTACACCTTC.